The T cell receptor (beta chain) described here comes from a study of blood T cell repertoires in COVID-19. Study overall: Acute-phase and convalescent COVID-19 samples originated in the United States, Italy and Spain. Nucleic acid was either cDNA or gDNA, and it came from T cells, B-cell-depleted T cells, or PBMCs.

Original processing notes: Quantification of nucleated cells was approximated via reference gene primer amplification. Method: immunoSEQ multiplex PCR; TCRdb's copy keeps in-frame clones and lacks some. The V and J calls and clone size are taken from that table; D and trimming were inferred from the DNA. This sample carries about 110,000 clones, about 90% of them seen once, and the ten largest clones take around 1.2%. The CDR3 contains 18 residues. Germline CDR1 LGHNA, CDR2 YSLEER. The V gene lost 0 bases and the J gene lost 3 bases, with 15 bases spanning the gap. This chain connects TRBV4-3 to TRBJ2-6; D perhaps matches TRBD1 (6 bases). Sequenced sample: peripheral blood. The receptor was derived from a woman aged 30 to 39 with acute or convalescent COVID-19. The CDR3 sequence: CASSQDLAQGYGANVLTF. CDR3 nucleotide sequence: TGCGCCAGCAGCCAAGATCTGGCCCAGGGGTATGGGGCCAACGTCCTGACTTTC.